The clone carrying this TCR beta chain was counted only a few times. The data stem from a study of early T cells in non-severe SARS-CoV-2 infection. Study-level background: The authors sequenced bulk RNA from unsorted whole blood, leaving chains unpaired.

TCRdb re-called the 5' RACE reads with MiXCR, one entry per CDR3 protein. The sample records some 40,000 distinct CDR3 sequences, 3.5% to 4% being singletons. The germline gives CDR1 SQVTM, CDR2 ANQGSEA. The CDR3 has 11 amino acids. V was trimmed by 5 bases and J by 9 bases, leaving 11 bases between them. Sequenced: whole blood. The genes are TRBV29-1 and TRBJ2-1; weak D call: TRBD1 (6 bases). This sequence originates from an adult who was a healthcare worker with PCR-confirmed SARS-CoV-2 infection or an uninfected control (not recorded which). CDR3 region: CSVQTDSEQFF. In DNA, the CDR3 is TGCAGCGTTCAGACGGACAGTGAGCAGTTCTTC.